The TCR beta chain described here comes from a study of identifying expanded T cells in peripheral blood. Study observations and caveats: Roughly two-week clone count variance significantly increased as total template count grew. Technical replicates showed roughly 1.2 changed clones; two weeks roughly 16; four weeks 19.

A word on this clone: As yet, its antigen is unknown.

Clones were read by immunoSEQ multiplex PCR, and TCRdb kept only the in-frame ones, dropping some. The data contain about 100,000 clones, approximately 88% of them singletons. No infections or other immune events were documented during collection. CDR3 length: 13 amino acids. Trimming pared 5 bases from V and 8 bases from J, leaving 15 bases between. Germline V gives CDR1 SEHNR, CDR2 FQNEAQ (reference sequence). This chain links TRBV7-9 with TRBJ1-2; D is possibly TRBD1 (6 bases). The clonotype comes from a person between 18 and 75 years old in good health. Sequenced material: blood. The CDR3 nucleotides are TGTGCCAGCAGCGCAATGACAGGCAGAGGCTACACCTTC. Translated, it gives CASSAMTGRGYTF.